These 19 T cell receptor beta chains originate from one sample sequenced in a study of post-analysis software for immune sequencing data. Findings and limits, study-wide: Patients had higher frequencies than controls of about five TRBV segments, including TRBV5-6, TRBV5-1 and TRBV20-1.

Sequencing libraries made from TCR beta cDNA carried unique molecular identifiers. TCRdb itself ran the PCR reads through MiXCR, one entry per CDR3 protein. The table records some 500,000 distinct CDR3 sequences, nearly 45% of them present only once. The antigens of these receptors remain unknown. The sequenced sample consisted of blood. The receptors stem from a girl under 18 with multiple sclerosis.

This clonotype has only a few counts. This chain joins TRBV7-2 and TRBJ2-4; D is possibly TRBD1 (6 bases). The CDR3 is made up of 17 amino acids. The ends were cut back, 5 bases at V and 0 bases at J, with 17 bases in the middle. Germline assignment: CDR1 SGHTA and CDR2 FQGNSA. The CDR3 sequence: CASSRSRGTLAKNIQYF. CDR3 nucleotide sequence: TGTGCCAGCAGCCGCTCTAGGGGGACCCTAGCCAAAAACATTCAGTACTTC.

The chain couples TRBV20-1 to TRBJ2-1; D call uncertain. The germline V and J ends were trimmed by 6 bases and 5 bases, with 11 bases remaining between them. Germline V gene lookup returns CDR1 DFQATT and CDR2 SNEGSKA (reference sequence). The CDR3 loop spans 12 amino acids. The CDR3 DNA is TGCAGTGCCCGCTTAGAGGACAATGAGCAGTTCTTC. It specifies CSARLEDNEQFF.

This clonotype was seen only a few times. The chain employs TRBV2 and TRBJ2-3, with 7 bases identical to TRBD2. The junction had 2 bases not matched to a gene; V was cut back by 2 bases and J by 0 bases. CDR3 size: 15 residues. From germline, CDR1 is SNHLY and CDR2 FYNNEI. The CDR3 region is CASSELAASTDTQYF. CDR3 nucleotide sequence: TGTGCCAGCAGTGAACTAGCGGCTAGCACAGATACGCAGTATTTT.

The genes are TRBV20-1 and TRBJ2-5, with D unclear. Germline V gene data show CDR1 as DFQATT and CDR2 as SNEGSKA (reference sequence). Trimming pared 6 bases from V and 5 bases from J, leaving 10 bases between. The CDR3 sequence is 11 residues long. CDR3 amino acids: CSANLGETQYF. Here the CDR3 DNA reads TGCAGTGCAAACCTCGGGGAGACCCAGTACTTC.

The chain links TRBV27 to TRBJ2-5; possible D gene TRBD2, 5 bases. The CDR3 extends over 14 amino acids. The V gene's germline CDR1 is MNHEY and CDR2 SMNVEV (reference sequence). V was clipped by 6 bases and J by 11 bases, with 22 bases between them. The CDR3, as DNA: TGTGCCAGCAGCTTAGGGAGACGGGTTGATGAGCAGTACTTC. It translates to CASSLGRRVDEQYF.

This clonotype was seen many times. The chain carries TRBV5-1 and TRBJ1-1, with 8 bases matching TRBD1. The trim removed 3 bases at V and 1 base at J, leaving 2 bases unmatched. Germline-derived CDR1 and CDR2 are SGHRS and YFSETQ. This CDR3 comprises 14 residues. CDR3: CASSSGQGNTEAFF. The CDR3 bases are TGCGCCAGCAGCTCCGGACAGGGGAACACTGAAGCTTTCTTT.

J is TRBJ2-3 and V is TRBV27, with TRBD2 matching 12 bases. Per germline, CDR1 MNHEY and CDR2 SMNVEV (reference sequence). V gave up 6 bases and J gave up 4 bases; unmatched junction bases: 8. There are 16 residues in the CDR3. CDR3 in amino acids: CASSRLAGGSADTQYF. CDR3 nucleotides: TGTGCCAGCAGCCGGCTAGCGGGAGGGTCCGCAGATACGCAGTATTTT.

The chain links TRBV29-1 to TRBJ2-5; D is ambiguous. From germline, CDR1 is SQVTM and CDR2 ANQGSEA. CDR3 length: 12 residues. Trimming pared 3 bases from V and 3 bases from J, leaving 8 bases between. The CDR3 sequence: CSVEPVKETQYF. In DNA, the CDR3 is TGCAGCGTTGAGCCGGTTAAAGAGACCCAGTACTTC.

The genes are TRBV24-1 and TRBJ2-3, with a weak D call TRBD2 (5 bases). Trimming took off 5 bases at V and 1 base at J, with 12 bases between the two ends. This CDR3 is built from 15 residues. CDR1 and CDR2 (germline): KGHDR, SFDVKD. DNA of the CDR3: TGTGCCACCAGTGTGAGAGGGAGAGGCACAGATACGCAGTATTTT. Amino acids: CATSVRGRGTDTQYF.

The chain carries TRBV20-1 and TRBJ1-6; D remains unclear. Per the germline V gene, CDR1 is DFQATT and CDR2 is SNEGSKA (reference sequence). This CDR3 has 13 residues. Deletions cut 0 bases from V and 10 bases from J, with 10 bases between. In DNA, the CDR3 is TGCAGTGCTAGAGACCTAGGGAAGTCACCCCTCCACTTT. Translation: CSARDLGKSPLHF.

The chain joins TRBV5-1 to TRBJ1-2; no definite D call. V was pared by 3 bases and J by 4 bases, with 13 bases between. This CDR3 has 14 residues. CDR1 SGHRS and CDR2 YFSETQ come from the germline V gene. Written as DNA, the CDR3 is TGCGCCAGCAGCTCGGGGAGTTTGTCCTATGGCTACACCTTC. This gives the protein CASSSGSLSYGYTF.

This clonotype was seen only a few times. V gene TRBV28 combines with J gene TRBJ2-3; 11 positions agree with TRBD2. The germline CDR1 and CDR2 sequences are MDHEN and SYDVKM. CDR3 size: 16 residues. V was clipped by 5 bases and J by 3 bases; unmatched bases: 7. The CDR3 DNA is TGTGCCAGCAGTGACAACATAGCGGGAGGGACAGATACGCAGTATTTT. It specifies CASSDNIAGGTDTQYF.

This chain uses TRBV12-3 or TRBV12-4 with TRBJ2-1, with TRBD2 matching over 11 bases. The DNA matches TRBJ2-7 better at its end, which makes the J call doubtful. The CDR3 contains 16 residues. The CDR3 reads CASSIPSGGLYNEQYF. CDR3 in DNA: TGTGCCAGCAGCATCCCTAGCGGGGGGCTTTACAATGAGCAGTACTTC.

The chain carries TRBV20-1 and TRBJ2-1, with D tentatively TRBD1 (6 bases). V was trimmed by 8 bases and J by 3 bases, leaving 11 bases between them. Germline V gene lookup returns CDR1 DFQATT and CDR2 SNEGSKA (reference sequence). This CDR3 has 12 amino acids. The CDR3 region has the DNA TGCAGTACCGAGGACAGCTACAATGAGCAGTTCTTC. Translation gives CSTEDSYNEQFF.

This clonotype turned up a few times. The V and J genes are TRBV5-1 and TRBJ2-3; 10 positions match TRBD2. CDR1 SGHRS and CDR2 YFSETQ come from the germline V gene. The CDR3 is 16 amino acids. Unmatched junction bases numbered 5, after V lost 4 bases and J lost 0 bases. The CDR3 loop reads CASSAGLAQSTDTQYF. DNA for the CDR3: TGCGCCAGCAGCGCGGGACTAGCGCAAAGCACAGATACGCAGTATTTT.

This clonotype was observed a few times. CDR3 protein: CASSAGGEYGYTF. In nucleotides, the CDR3 is TGTGCCAGCAGCGCCGGGGGGGAGTATGGCTACACCTTC. This rearrangement joins TRBV9 to TRBJ1-2, with D perhaps matching TRBD1 (5 bases). Germline V gene lookup returns CDR1 SGDLS and CDR2 YYNGEE. The CDR3 contains 13 residues. Trimming stripped 3 bases from V and 5 bases from J, with 11 bases between.

The CDR3 DNA reads as TGTGCCAGCAGCGGACTAGCGGGAGTGTCGGGCGAGCAGTTCTTC. It codes for CASSGLAGVSGEQFF. The genes are TRBV3-1 and TRBJ2-1; 13 bases fit TRBD2. The length of the CDR3 is 15 residues. V lost 5 bases to trimming and J lost 10 bases; unmatched junction nucleotides: 8. Germline assignment: CDR1 LGHDT and CDR2 YNNKEL (reference sequence).

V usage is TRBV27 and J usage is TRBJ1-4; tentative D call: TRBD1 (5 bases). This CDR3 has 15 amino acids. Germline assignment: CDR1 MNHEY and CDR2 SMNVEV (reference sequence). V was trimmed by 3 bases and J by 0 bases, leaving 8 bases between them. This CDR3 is CASSFTRATNEKLFF. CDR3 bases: TGTGCCAGCAGTTTCACCAGGGCAACTAATGAAAAACTGTTTTTT. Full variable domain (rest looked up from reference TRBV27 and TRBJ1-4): EAQVTQNPRYLITVTGKKLTVTCSQNMNHEYMSWYRQDPGLGLRQIYYSMNVEVTDKGDVPEGYKVSRKEKRNFPLILESPSPNQTSLYFCASSFTRATNEKLFFGSGTQLSVL.

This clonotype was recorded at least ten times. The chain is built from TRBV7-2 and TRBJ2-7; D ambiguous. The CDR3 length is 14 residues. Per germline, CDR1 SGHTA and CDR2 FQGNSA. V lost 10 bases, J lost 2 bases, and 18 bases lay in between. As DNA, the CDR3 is TGTGCCACCCGTCGGGCGGTAGGCACCTACGAGCAGTACTTC. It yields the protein CATRRAVGTYEQYF.